The entry below gives a single T cell receptor beta chain sequence along with its context. As yet, its antigen is unknown. RNA in amounts of roughly 0.5 to 1 ug was reverse transcribed with random hexamers. Amplification of TCR beta CDR3 used immunoSEQ multiplex PCR across 54 Vbeta and 13 Jbeta. TCRdb itself ran the immunoSEQ multiplex PCR reads through MiXCR, one entry per CDR3 protein. The table includes tens of thousands of distinct CDR3 sequences, over 90% detected once. From blood CD8+ and CD4+ T cells, the TCR beta chain was sequenced. CD8+ and CD4+ T cells were negatively isolated; TEMRA cells were FACS-enriched. The CDR3 runs to 14 residues. The V gene's germline CDR1 is MRHNA and CDR2 SNTAGT. V shed 0 bases and J 8 bases; nucleotides not matched to a gene: 2. The sample originates from a study of CD8 T cells in Susac syndrome. Study outcomes and limitations: By the study's own acknowledgment, its TCR sequencing and HLA analysis included relatively few individuals.

The chain carries TRBV6-4 and TRBJ2-1, with 9 bases aligning to TRBD2. The clonotype was recovered from a human donor in good health. The sequencing input was CD8+ T cells from PBMCs. The CDR3 here is CASSDSGTSYEQFF. In nucleotides, the CDR3 is TGTGCCAGCAGTGACTCCGGGACTAGCTATGAGCAGTTCTTC.